Listed below are T cell receptor beta chains from one sample, sequenced in a study of regulatory and conventional T cells in RAG deficiency. Using immunoSEQ multiplex PCR, the repertoire was profiled, and TCRdb retains in-frame clones only, with some absent. The data contain more than 8,500 clones, around 94% of them singletons. The material sequenced was CD4+ effector T cells sorted from blood. These receptors came from a human donor with RAG deficiency presenting as severe combined immunodeficiency. The CDR3 runs from the conserved cysteine through the conserved F or W. The order of the fields is clone size, J gene, D gene, V gene, CDR3 protein, CDR3 DNA. The D gene is left open where the match is weak. Part of the rows lack a size; the others show once, few, many or a class for expanded clones.

. TRBJ1-1 . TRBV2 CASSWAGAVMAFF TGTGCCAGCAGTTGGGCAGGGGCGGTTATGGCTTTCTTT
few TRBJ2-7 . TRBV11-2 CASSLTQVWSYEQYF TGTGCCAGCAGCTTAACGCAGGTTTGGTCCTACGAGCAGTACTTC
. TRBJ2-3 TRBD1 TRBV2 CASSQDRDAQDTQYF TGTGCCAGCAGTCAAGACAGGGACGCACAAGATACGCAGTATTTT
. TRBJ2-1 . TRBV5-4 CASSPGVGSYNEQFF TGTGCCAGCAGCCCAGGGGTTGGCTCCTACAATGAGCAGTTCTTC
. TRBJ2-6 . TRBV30 CAWSKGFSGANVLTF TGTGCCTGGAGTAAGGGGTTCTCTGGGGCCAACGTCCTGACTTTC
. TRBJ2-2 . TRBV9 CASSRGGLNGELFF TGTGCCAGCAGCCGCGGAGGCCTCAACGGGGAGCTGTTTTTT
. TRBJ1-1 TRBD1 TRBV7-9 CASSERQGLTEAFF TGTGCCAGCAGCGAGCGACAGGGCCTCACTGAAGCTTTCTTT
. TRBJ2-7 . TRBV28 CASSPHMTYEQYF TGTGCCAGCAGTCCTCACATGACCTACGAGCAGTACTTC
. TRBJ2-5 TRBD1 TRBV7-9 CASSFRTGVETQYF TGTGCCAGCAGCTTTCGGACAGGGGTAGAGACCCAGTACTTC
. TRBJ2-7 . TRBV6-6 CASSIRDFSYEQYF TGTGCCAGCAGCATCCGGGACTTCTCCTACGAGCAGTACTTC
. TRBJ2-2 TRBD2 TRBV5-1 CASTVGTREGTGELFF TGCGCCAGCACCGTGGGAACGCGGGAGGGCACCGGGGAGCTGTTTTTT
. TRBJ2-3 . TRBV29-1 CSVEWGPTDTQYF TGCAGCGTTGAATGGGGTCCCACAGATACGCAGTATTTT
. TRBJ2-2 . TRBV7-3 CASRPGSPNTGELFF TGTGCCAGCCGTCCGGGAAGTCCGAACACCGGGGAGCTGTTTTTT